The sequence of this T cell receptor beta chain was determined in a study of blood T cell repertoires in COVID-19. The CDR3 sequence is 14 residues long. V lost 6 bases to trimming and J lost 8 bases, with 16 bases between them. From germline, CDR1 is LNHDA and CDR2 SQIVND (reference sequence). In the original processing: Researchers report that nucleated cell counts were estimated from reference gene primer amplification. Assay used: immunoSEQ multiplex PCR; TCRdb lists only in-frame clones, some missing. Clone size and V and J calls were adopted from that table, with D and trimming inferred from the DNA. The profile shows tens of thousands of clones, 88% of them singletons.

The source material was peripheral blood. This receptor was identified in a human donor in a cohort sampled during active COVID-19. The rearrangement links TRBV19 to TRBJ1-4; possibly TRBD1 for D (6 bases). CDR3 sequence: CASSRTDDDEKLFF. The CDR3 DNA sequence: TGTGCCAGTAGCCGGACAGACGATGACGAAAAACTGTTTTTT.